The clone carrying this T cell receptor (beta chain) showed up just a few times. Its target is not known. The data were taken from a study of CD8+CD57+ T cells in acquired aplastic anemia. Study findings and constraints: It was found that more than 25 CD8+ CDR3 sequences were shared between patients and controls.

All sequencing subjects had displayed CD8+CD57+ cell expansion on flow cytometry. Severe acquired aplastic anemia affected all patients. TCR beta VDJ and CDR3 were profiled, and genomic DNA was the template. TCRdb ran MiXCR on the reads and lists one entry per CDR3 protein. Altogether around 430,000 distinct CDR3 sequences are present, around 33% being singletons, with the ten largest covering 0.8% to 0.85%. The CDR3 has 13 amino acids. The V gene lost 10 bases and the J gene lost 0 bases, with 12 bases spanning the gap. Germline CDR1 and CDR2: ENHRY and SYGVKD. The chain uses TRBV10-3 and TRBJ1-1, with D unresolved. The source is a human donor with aplastic anemia. Sequencing used sorted CD4+, CD8+, or CD8+CD57+ T cells (not recorded which) from PBMCs. The CDR3: CASATDMNTEAFF. The CDR3 DNA sequence: TGTGCCAGTGCAACCGATATGAACACTGAAGCTTTCTTT.